This T cell receptor beta chain comes out of a study of blood T cells in healthy people across ages. General study points: From one million sequenced T cells, diversity estimates were lower bounds.

Then a second PCR, running about 7 to 11 cycles, was carried out with a sample-barcoded 5' primer and a J-beta primer mix. Each CDR3 protein is one row after TCRdb ran MiXCR on the 5' RACE reads. The table lists hundreds of thousands of distinct CDR3 sequences, roughly 27% of them singletons. Peripheral blood was drawn, approximately 10 milliliters per donor. There were at least 5.5 micrograms of total RNA extracted from every sample. Per germline, CDR1 MNHEY and CDR2 SMNVEV (reference sequence). V was cut by 2 bases and J by 2 bases, with 6 bases left in between. The CDR3 is 13 amino acids. This clonotype was seen only a few times. No antigen is known for it.

Sequenced: blood. The TCR comes from a woman aged 70 to 79 in good health. The V call is TRBV27, the J call TRBJ2-5; D not resolved. The CDR3 DNA reads TGTGCCAGCAGTTTAGTCAGACAAGAGACCCAGTACTTC. This sequence encodes CASSLVRQETQYF.